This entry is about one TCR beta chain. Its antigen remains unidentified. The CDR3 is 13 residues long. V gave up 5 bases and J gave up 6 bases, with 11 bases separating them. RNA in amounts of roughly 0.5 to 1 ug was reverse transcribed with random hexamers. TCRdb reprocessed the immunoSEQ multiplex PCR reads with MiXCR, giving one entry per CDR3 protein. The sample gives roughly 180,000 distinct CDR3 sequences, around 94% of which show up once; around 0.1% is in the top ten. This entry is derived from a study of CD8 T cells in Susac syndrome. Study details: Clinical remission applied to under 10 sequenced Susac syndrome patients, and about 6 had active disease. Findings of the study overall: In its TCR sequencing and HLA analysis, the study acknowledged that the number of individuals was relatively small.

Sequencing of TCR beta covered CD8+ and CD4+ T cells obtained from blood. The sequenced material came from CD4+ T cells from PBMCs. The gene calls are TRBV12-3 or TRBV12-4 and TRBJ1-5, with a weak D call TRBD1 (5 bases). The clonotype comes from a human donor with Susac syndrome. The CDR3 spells CASSLNGGQPQHF. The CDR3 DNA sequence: TGTGCCAGCAGTCTCAATGGGGGTCAGCCCCAGCATTTT.